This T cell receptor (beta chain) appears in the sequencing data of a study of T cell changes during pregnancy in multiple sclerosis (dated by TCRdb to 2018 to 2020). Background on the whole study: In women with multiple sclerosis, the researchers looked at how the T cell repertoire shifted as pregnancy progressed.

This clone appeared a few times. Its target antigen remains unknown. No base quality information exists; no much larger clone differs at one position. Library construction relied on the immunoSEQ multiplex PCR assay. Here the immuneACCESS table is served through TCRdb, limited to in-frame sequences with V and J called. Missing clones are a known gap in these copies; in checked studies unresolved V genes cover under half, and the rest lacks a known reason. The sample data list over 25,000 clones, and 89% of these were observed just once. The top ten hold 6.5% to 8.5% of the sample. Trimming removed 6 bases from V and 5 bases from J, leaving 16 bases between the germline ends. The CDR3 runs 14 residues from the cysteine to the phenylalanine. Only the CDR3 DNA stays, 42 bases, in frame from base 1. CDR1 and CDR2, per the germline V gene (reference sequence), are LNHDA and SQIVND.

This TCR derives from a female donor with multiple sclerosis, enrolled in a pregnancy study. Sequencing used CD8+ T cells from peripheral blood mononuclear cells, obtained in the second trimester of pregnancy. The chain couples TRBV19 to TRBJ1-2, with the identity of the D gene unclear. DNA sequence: TGTGCCAGTAGCCCAGAAGCCTCGGGTTATGGCTACACCTTC. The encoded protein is CASSPEASGYGYTF.